This T cell receptor beta chain was profiled in a study of shared clonotypes between healthy human individuals. About the study: Contributing individuals were a couple of females and a few males aged 18 to 49. Whole-study findings and limits: Despite large depth, rarefaction showed incomplete sorted-subset sequencing.

To note about this clone: Its antigen remains unknown.

There were only Caucasian adults among the donors, and all lived in Nashville, Tennessee. In the original workflow: For the immunoSEQ data, sequences were junction-only without quality scores, so filtering differed. Data came from immunoSEQ multiplex PCR; TCRdb stores just in-frame clones and leaves some out. The V and J calls and clone size were taken over from that table, and D and trimming were inferred from the DNA. The sample lists more than 2,000,000 clones; around 90% were seen once. V lost 5 bases and J lost 5, with 13 bases in between. CDR1 and CDR2 from the germline V gene are SGHTA and FQGNSA. The CDR3 sequence is 13 residues long.

The sequencing input was naive CD4+ T cells sorted from blood. Subset given: CD45RA+ positively selected. The TCR comes from a man younger than 35 in good health. The chain is built from TRBV7-2 and TRBJ2-7; tentative D call: TRBD1 (6 bases). This CDR3 is CASSPKGEHEQYF. CDR3 DNA: TGTGCCAGCAGCCCCAAGGGGGAGCACGAGCAGTACTTC.